The clone carrying this T cell receptor beta chain was recorded a few times. This sample stems from a study of control samples from healthy donors and cancer patients. Method: immunoSEQ multiplex PCR; TCRdb's copy keeps in-frame clones and lacks some. The sample shows about 160,000 clones, nearly 96% of them seen only once. The V end was cut by 5 bases, the J end by 10 bases, with 14 bases between. The CDR3 has 12 amino acids. The germline gives CDR1 MDHEN, CDR2 SYDVKM. The clonotype originates from a woman in her twenties or thirties in good health. The rearrangement links TRBV28 to TRBJ1-1; no definite D call. Sequencing used blood. CDR3 nucleotides: TGTGCCAGCAGTATTCTTTCGGCGGGAGCTTTCTTT. Amino acid sequence: CASSILSAGAFF.